Below are 12 T cell receptor beta chains sequenced from a single sample in a study of T cell repertoires in cytomegalovirus infection. TCRdb re-derived calls from the reads in MiXCR, one entry per CDR3 protein. The table records around 210,000 distinct CDR3 sequences, roughly 6.5% of them present only once. Sequences were obtained from PBMCs. These receptors originate from a human donor in good health (CMV status not recorded). Some clones in this sample may be carry-over from other donors' samples.

This clonotype was seen ten or more times. The chain joins TRBV12-5 to TRBJ2-1; the match to TRBD2 covers 10 bases. V was pared by 5 bases and J by 3 bases, with 4 bases of the junction left unmatched. CDR3 length: 15 residues. From germline, CDR1 is LGHNT and CDR2 FRNRAP. CDR3 sequence reads: CASGVSGGIYNEQFF. DNA of the CDR3: TGTGCTAGTGGTGTTAGCGGGGGGATCTACAATGAGCAGTTCTTC.

This clonotype was counted only a few times. The gene calls are TRBV5-1 and TRBJ1-1, with 7 positions matching TRBD1. This CDR3 comprises 15 residues. From germline, CDR1 is SGHRS and CDR2 YFSETQ. V was clipped by 0 bases and J by 3 bases; unmatched bases: 5. CDR3 nucleotide sequence: TGCGCCAGCAGCTTGGGTGACAGGGATGACACTGAAGCTTTCTTT. This translates into CASSLGDRDDTEAFF.

This clonotype was counted at least ten times. The rearrangement joins TRBV14 to TRBJ1-1; perhaps TRBD1 as D (6 bases). CDR1 and CDR2 (germline): SGHDN, FVKESK. V lost 5 bases and J lost 7, with 11 bases in between. The CDR3 covers 12 residues. Here the CDR3 DNA reads TGTGCCAGCAGCGACACAGGGTTTGAAGCTTTCTTT. Protein product: CASSDTGFEAFF.

A few counts support this clonotype. The V call is TRBV20-1, the J call TRBJ1-5, with D maybe TRBD1 (6 bases). CDR1 and CDR2 from the germline V gene are DFQATT and SNEGSKA (reference sequence). This CDR3 comprises 15 residues. Trimming pared 5 bases from V and 0 bases from J, leaving 14 bases between. Here the CDR3 reads CSADRTAHSNQPQHF. Written as DNA, the CDR3 is TGCAGTGCTGACCGGACAGCCCATAGCAATCAGCCCCAGCATTTT.

This clonotype was seen ten or more times. The chain combines TRBV7-2 with TRBJ2-2, with TRBD1 matching over 7 bases. Germline values: CDR1 SGHTA, CDR2 FQGNSA. This CDR3 contains 15 residues. Germline trimming cut 1 base from V and 3 bases from J; bases unmatched to any gene: 2. CDR3 loop: CASSLVGQHTGELFF. The CDR3 DNA sequence: TGTGCCAGCAGCTTAGTGGGACAGCACACCGGGGAGCTGTTTTTT.

In this sample, this clonotype turned up many times. This rearrangement joins TRBV3-1 to TRBJ1-1, with 8 bases aligning to TRBD1. In germline, CDR1 is LGHDT, CDR2 YNNKEL (reference sequence). Trimming took 4 bases from V and 7 from J; bases not matched to a gene: 8. This CDR3 spans 14 amino acids. The CDR3 sequence is CASSPRDRYGEAFF. Written as DNA, the CDR3 is TGTGCCAGCAGCCCAAGGGACAGGTATGGTGAAGCTTTCTTT.

This clonotype was detected ten times or more. The chain's CDR3 is CSAPKGTEAFF. Here the CDR3 DNA reads TGCAGTGCCCCAAAAGGGACAGAAGCTTTCTTT. J is TRBJ1-1 and V is TRBV20-1; TRBD1 might be the D (6 bases). CDR3 length: 11 amino acids. Germline V gene sequence: CDR1 DFQATT, CDR2 SNEGSKA (reference sequence). V lost 6 bases and J lost 8, with 13 bases in between.

At least ten counts were recorded for this clonotype. The chain uses TRBV18 and TRBJ1-1; D is unresolved. Germline CDR1 is KGHSH and CDR2 is LQKENI. This CDR3 spans 14 amino acids. Between the trimmed V and J ends, which lost 1 base and 1 base, there was a span of 7 bases. The CDR3 DNA follows: TGTGCCAGCTCACCACGGAGGGAGAACACTGAAGCTTTCTTT. This encodes CASSPRRENTEAFF.

This clonotype was seen more than once but under ten times. This chain uses TRBV29-1 with TRBJ2-3, with D possibly TRBD1 on 6 matching bases. Germline CDR1 reads SQVTM; CDR2 reads ANQGSEA. V gave up 6 bases and J gave up 0 bases, with 7 bases separating them. The CDR3 runs to 12 residues. CDR3 in amino acids: CSVGQSTDTQYF. DNA for the CDR3: TGCAGCGTAGGACAGAGCACAGATACGCAGTATTTT.

The rearrangement uses TRBV3-1 and TRBJ1-1, with D unclear. The CDR3 sequence is 12 residues long. CDR1 and CDR2 (germline): LGHDT, YNNKEL (reference sequence). V was shortened by 1 base and J by 8 bases, with 8 bases between the two germline ends. The CDR3 loop is CASSQGFGEAFF. The CDR3 coding sequence is TGTGCCAGCAGCCAAGGATTTGGGGAAGCTTTCTTT. Based on the CDR3 plus reference TRBV3-1 and TRBJ1-1, the full variable domain is DTAVSQTPKYLVTQMGNDKSIKCEQNLGHDTMYWYKQDSKKFLKIMFSYNNKELIINETVPNRFSPKSPDKAHLNLHINSLELGDSAVYFCASSQGFGEAFFGQGTRLTVV.

The sample holds many counts of this clonotype. The chain has TRBV7-8 and TRBJ1-1; weak D call: TRBD1 (5 bases). The CDR3 length is 15 residues. Germline V gene lookup returns CDR1 SGHVS and CDR2 FQNEAQ. The V gene lost 2 bases and the J gene lost 0 bases, with 10 bases spanning the gap. The CDR3 sequence: CASSLSPGLNTEAFF. CDR3 in DNA: TGTGCCAGCAGCTTATCTCCAGGGCTGAACACTGAAGCTTTCTTT.

This clonotype has ten or more counts. The chain is built from TRBV5-6 and TRBJ2-5; 8 bases are shared with TRBD1. Germline V gene lookup returns CDR1 SGHDT and CDR2 YYEEEE. With 4 bases clipped from V and 5 bases from J, the junction kept 13 bases outside the gene matches. This CDR3 has 16 residues. The CDR3, as DNA: TGTGCCAGCAGCGCGGGGATGGGCAGGGGGCTGGAGACCCAGTACTTC. Encoded protein: CASSAGMGRGLETQYF.